This entry lists 5 T cell receptor beta chains sequenced from one sample in a study of T cell repertoires in cytomegalovirus infection. Their antigens remain unidentified. TCRdb processed the reads anew with MiXCR; each CDR3 protein has one entry. The sample consists of about 24,000 distinct CDR3 sequences, roughly 20% of them appearing once. The sample consisted of CD8+ T cells from cultured PBMCs, taken from culture after CMV antigen stimulation. The receptors were gathered from a human donor in good health (CMV status not recorded). Some clones in this sample may be carry-over from other donors' samples.

Ten or more counts support this clonotype. The chain couples TRBV25-1 to TRBJ2-5; either TRBD1 or TRBD2 may fit D (6 bases each). Trimming cost V 2 bases and J 0 bases, with 16 bases left between them. CDR1 MGHDK and CDR2 SYGVNS come from the germline V gene. CDR3 length: 17 amino acids. The CDR3 DNA reads TGTGCCAGCAGTGAAGTCGGGGGACACGGGTACCAAGAGACCCAGTACTTC. Encoded protein: CASSEVGGHGYQETQYF.

This clonotype occurred many times. CDR3 amino acids: CASSLVVGLNTEAFF. The CDR3 nucleotides are TGTGCCAGCAGCTTAGTAGTGGGTTTGAACACTGAAGCTTTCTTT. This sequence joins TRBV7-6 and TRBJ1-1, with D uncertain. The CDR3 loop spans 15 amino acids. Trimming cost V 1 base and J 0 bases, with 9 bases left between them. CDR1 is SGHVS, CDR2 FNYEAQ, per germline.

This clonotype was seen only a few times. The V gene is TRBV19, the J gene TRBJ1-1; no definite D call. Germline assignment: CDR1 LNHDA and CDR2 SQIVND (reference sequence). The CDR3 is 15 residues long. Trimming shortened V by 7 bases and J by 1 base, and 16 bases separated the two germline ends. The CDR3 sequence is CASILSGQENTEAFF. The CDR3 coding sequence is TGTGCCAGTATCCTAAGTGGGCAGGAGAACACTGAAGCTTTCTTT.

This sequence joins TRBV28 and TRBJ1-3; tentatively, D is TRBD1 (6 bases). The CDR3 totals 14 residues. In germline, CDR1 is MDHEN, CDR2 SYDVKM. Trimming cost V 11 bases and J 0 bases, with 14 bases left between them. The CDR3: CAGGGGSSGNTIYF. The CDR3 DNA reads as TGTGCCGGGGGCGGAGGAAGCTCTGGAAACACCATATATTTT.

The chain employs TRBV6-1 and TRBJ1-5; D not resolved. Germline V gene data show CDR1 as MNHNS and CDR2 as SASEGT. The length of the CDR3 is 13 residues. Trimming removed 4 bases at V and 8 bases at J, with 12 bases between. The CDR3 nucleotides read TGTGCCAGCAGTGCCGTGACCTGGGAGCCCCAGCATTTT. It codes for CASSAVTWEPQHF.